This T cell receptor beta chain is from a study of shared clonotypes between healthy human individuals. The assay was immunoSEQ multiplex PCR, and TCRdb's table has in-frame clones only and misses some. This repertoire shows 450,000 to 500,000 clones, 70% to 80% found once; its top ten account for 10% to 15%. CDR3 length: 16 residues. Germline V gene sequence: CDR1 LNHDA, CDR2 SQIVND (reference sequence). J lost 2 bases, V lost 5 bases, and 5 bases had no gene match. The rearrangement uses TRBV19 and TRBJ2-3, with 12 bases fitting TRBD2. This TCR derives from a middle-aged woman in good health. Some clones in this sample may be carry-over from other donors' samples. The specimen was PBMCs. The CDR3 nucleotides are TGTGCCAGTAGTTTGTGGACTAGCGGGGACACAGATACGCAGTATTTT. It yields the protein CASSLWTSGDTDTQYF.